The clone carrying this T cell receptor (beta chain) was seen only once. Its antigen is undetermined. Generated by immunoSEQ multiplex PCR, the TCRdb table keeps only in-frame clones and is missing some. The sample lists over 35,000 clones, 80% to 85% occurring once. The record originates from a study of T cells in localized non-small cell lung cancer. Study findings and constraints: A median of about 58 of the top 100 tumor clones appeared in adjacent lung, which was paired and uninvolved. Uninvolved adjacent lung showed higher T cell clonality than tumor. Heterogeneity within the tumor remains possible, as just one region underwent sequencing.

The CDR3 has 15 residues. Germline V lookup: CDR1 MNHEY, CDR2 SVGAGI. The V and J ends lost 0 bases and 4 bases, in that order; junction bases with no gene match: 2. The sample here was peripheral blood mononuclear cells, taken before any cancer treatment. J is TRBJ1-1 and V is TRBV6-5, with 10 bases lining up with TRBD1. The source is a male donor aged 60 or older with stage II lung adenocarcinoma. CDR3 residues: CASSYSDRGPTEAFF. The CDR3 DNA is TGTGCCAGCAGTTACTCCGACAGGGGGCCCACTGAAGCTTTCTTT.